This T cell receptor beta chain was sequenced in a study of cytomegalovirus exposure and HLA in healthy donors. Germline CDR1 SGHNT, CDR2 YYREEE (reference sequence). CDR3 length equals 15 residues. Trimming removed 3 bases from V and 4 bases from J, with 16 bases in between. Amplification used 60 Vbeta primers and 13 Jbeta primers. Repertoires were generated with immunoSEQ multiplex PCR, while TCRdb's copy carries only in-frame clones and drops some. Of 100,000 to 150,000 clones detected, roughly 86% appear once; the ten largest clones hold more than 1.5%. General study results and limits: The study put 150 or so TCR beta chains on its list as cytomegalovirus-associated. Earlier analysis found most TCR beta V segments productive about 87% or about 30% of the time. In a later analysis, specific HLA alleles were associated with 15,000 to 20,000 TCR beta sequences at a 0.05 false discovery rate.

On this clone itself: The antigen is undetermined.

The chain combines TRBV5-4 with TRBJ1-1; D is unresolved. Sample: PBMCs. This clonotype was sampled from a man aged 18 to 35 in good health and CMV-seronegative. CDR3 DNA: TGTGCCAGCAGCTCCCCCGGGTTCGGCAGCACTGAAGCTTTCTTT. Its protein product is CASSSPGFGSTEAFF. The variable domain in full, with the rest retrieved from reference TRBV5-4 and TRBJ1-1, is ETGVTQSPTHLIKTRGQQVTLRCSSQSGHNTVSWYQQALGQGPQFIFQYYREEENGRGNFPPRFSGLQFPNYSSELNVNALELDDSALYLCASSSPGFGSTEAFFGQGTRLTVV.